The entry below describes one TCR beta chain. Its specific antigen is unknown. No base quality values were provided; no much bigger clone lies one nucleotide off. Preparation of the library involved the immunoSEQ multiplex PCR assay. For most patients, high-throughput TCR-beta CDR3 sequencing of genomic DNA was performed by Adaptive Biotechnologies. The source study handled its data this way. TCR sequencing data for around 19 patients were retrieved from Adaptive's ImmunoSEQ software; a few other patients were processed with MiXCR and VDJtools. CDR3 nucleotide sequences shared between donor and recipient were removed because their origin could not be assigned. To be classed as alloreactive, a clone needed at least 2-fold expansion over unstimulated cells and a minimum CFSE-low frequency of 0.002% (template counts) or 0.001% (read counts). Mappable clones were those detected in sequenced pre-transplant spleen, lymph node, or MLR CFSE-low populations of the donor or recipient. The cumulative frequency of alloreactive clones was calculated as a percentage of all sequences, weighted by copy number. TCRdb holds this immuneACCESS table with in-frame rearrangements only. Some clones are missing; in checked studies, unresolved V genes explain under half, and the rest has no known cause. V and J calls and clone size follow that table, whereas D and trimming were derived from the DNA. The sample table records more than 12,000 clones; 59% of these occur just once. The ten biggest clones cover 9.5% to 15% of the sample.

The entry originates in a study of graft-versus-host responses after intestinal transplantation (dated by TCRdb to about 2021). Study-level background: Multivisceral, liver-intestinal, or isolated intestinal transplants were received by the recipients. Every recipient was given anti-thymocyte globulin induction, then maintenance tacrolimus and steroids for roughly 3 years. Bulk TCR-beta CDR3 sequencing was used to track graft-versus-host and host-versus-graft alloreactive T cell clones in the graft, circulation and bone marrow after intestinal transplantation. Alloreactive clones were identified by sequencing pre-transplant mixed lymphocyte reaction products and comparing these products with unstimulated pre-transplant donor and recipient T cells. The cohort enrolled around 25 intestinal transplant recipients including one retransplant, and a few patients lacking pretransplant specimens were excluded. A peak of at least 4% donor T cells among recipient peripheral blood mononuclear cells was the definition used for donor T cell macrochimerism. Samples from a few later patients were sequenced in-house on an Illumina MiSeq with MiXCR processing rather than by the commercial service.

Via the germline V gene, CDR1 is SGHDT and CDR2 YYEEEE. Compared with germline, V lacks 1 base and J lacks 3 bases; bases without a gene match: 12. From cysteine to phenylalanine, the CDR3 is 17 amino acids long. Only the CDR3 part of the read is kept: 51 bases, read in frame from the first base. To isolate intraepithelial and lamina propria lymphocytes from graft specimens, dithiothreitol, EDTA incubations and collagenase D digestion were used. Bulk TCR-beta sequencing was performed on serial intestinal graft biopsy specimens collected as late as 600 days after transplant. On the study overall, not on this receptor specifically: In the allografts of patients with donor T cell macrochimerism, GvH to HvG T cell clonal ratios were high. Conclusions were limited by the relatively low number and heterogeneity of intestinal transplant patients. GvH clones were detected in recipient bone marrow, and some appeared earlier in ileal mucosa or blood, consistent with an intestinal mucosal origin. Early after transplant, peak levels of circulating GvH clones were associated with declines in HvG clones.

This TCR came from a human patient who received an intestinal transplant, so some T cells may come from the graft donor. Specimen: ileum tissue, collected 524 days after transplant. Rearrangement joined TRBV5-6 to TRBJ2-7, and 8 junction bases match TRBD1. The CDR3 region reads CASSLYRDRIGNYEQYF. The sequence in DNA is TGTGCCAGCAGCTTGTACCGGGACAGGATAGGTAACTACGAGCAGTACTTC. Beyond the CDR3, the reference TRBV5-6 and TRBJ2-7 genes provide the residues; the full variable domain reads: DAGVTQSPTHLIKTRGQQVTLRCSPKSGHDTVSWYQQALGQGPQFIFQYYEEEERQRGNFPDRFSGHQFPNYSSELNVNALLLGDSALYLCASSLYRDRIGNYEQYFGPGTRLTVT.